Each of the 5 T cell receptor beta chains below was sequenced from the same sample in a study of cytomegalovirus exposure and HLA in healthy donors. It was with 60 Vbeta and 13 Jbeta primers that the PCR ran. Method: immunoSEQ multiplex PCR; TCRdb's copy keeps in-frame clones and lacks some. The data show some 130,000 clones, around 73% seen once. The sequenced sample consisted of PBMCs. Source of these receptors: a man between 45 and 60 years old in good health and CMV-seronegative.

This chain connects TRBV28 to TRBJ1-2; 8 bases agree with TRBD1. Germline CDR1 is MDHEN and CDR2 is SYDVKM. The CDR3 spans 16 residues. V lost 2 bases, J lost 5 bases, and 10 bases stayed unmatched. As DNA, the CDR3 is TGTGCCAGCAGTTTAGCCCAAGGACAGGGCCCTTATGGCTACACCTTC. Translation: CASSLAQGQGPYGYTF.

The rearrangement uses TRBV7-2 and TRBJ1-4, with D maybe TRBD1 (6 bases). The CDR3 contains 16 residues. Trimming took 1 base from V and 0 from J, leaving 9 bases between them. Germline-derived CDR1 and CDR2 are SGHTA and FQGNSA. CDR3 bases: TGTGCCAGCAGCTTAGTAGGGGGGGCAACTAATGAAAAACTGTTTTTT. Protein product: CASSLVGGATNEKLFF.

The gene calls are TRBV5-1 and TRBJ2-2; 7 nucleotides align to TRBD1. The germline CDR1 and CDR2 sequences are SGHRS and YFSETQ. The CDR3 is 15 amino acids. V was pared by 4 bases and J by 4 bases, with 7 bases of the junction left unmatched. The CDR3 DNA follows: TGCGCCAGCAGCCCCATGAGGGGGCGCACCGGGGAGCTGTTTTTT. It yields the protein CASSPMRGRTGELFF.

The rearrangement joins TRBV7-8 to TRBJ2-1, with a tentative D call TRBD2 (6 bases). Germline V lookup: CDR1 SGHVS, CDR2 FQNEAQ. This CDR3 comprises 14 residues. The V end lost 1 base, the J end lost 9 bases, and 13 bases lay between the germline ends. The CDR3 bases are TGTGCCAGCAGCTTAGATCCGGGAGTCGGTGAGCAGTTCTTC. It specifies CASSLDPGVGEQFF.

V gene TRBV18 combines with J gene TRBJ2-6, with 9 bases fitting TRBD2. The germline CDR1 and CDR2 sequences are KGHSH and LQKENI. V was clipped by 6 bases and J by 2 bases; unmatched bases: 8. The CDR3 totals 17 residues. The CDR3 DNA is TGTGCCAGCTCGACTAGCGGATTGCCCCCTGGGGCCAACGTCCTGACTTTC. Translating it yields CASSTSGLPPGANVLTF.